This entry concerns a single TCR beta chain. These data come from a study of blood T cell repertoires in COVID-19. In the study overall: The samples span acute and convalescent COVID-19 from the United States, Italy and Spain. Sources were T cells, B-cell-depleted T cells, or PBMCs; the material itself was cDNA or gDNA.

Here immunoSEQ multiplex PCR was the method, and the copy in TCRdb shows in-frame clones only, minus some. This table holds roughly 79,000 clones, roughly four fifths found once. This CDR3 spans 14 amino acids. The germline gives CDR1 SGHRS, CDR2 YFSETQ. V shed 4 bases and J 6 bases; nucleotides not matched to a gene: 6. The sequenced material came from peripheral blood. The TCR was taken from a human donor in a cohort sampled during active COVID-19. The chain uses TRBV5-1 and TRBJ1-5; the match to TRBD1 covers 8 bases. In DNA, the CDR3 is TGCGCCAGCAGCACCGGACAGGGCGGTCAGCCCCAGCATTTT. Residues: CASSTGQGGQPQHF.